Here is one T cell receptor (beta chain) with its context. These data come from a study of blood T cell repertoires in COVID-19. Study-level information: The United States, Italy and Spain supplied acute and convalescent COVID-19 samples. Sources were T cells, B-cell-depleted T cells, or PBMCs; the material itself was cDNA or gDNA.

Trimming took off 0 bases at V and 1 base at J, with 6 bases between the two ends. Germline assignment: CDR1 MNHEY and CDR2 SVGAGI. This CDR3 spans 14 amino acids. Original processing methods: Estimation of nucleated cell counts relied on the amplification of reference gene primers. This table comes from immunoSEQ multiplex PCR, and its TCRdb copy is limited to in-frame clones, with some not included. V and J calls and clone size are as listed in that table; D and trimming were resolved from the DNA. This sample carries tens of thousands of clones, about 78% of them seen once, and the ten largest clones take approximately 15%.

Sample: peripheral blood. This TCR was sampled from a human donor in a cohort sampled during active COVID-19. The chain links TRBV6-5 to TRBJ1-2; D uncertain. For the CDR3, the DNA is TGTGCCAGCAGTTACTCCGGGGTTAACTATGGCTACACCTTC. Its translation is CASSYSGVNYGYTF.